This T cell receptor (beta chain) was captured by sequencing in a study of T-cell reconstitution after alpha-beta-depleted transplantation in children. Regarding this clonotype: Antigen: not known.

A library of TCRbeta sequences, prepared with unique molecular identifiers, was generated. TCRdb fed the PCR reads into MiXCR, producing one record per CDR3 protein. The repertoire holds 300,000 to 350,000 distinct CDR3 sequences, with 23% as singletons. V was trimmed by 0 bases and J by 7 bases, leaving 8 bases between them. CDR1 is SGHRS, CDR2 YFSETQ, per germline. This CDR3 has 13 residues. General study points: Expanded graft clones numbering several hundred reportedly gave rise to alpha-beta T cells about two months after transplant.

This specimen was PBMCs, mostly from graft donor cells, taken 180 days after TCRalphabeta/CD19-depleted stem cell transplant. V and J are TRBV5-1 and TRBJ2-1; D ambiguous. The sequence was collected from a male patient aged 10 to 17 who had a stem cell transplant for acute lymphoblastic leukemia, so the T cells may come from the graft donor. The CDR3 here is CASSLVPMNEQFF. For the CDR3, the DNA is TGCGCCAGCAGCTTGGTTCCGATGAATGAGCAGTTCTTC.